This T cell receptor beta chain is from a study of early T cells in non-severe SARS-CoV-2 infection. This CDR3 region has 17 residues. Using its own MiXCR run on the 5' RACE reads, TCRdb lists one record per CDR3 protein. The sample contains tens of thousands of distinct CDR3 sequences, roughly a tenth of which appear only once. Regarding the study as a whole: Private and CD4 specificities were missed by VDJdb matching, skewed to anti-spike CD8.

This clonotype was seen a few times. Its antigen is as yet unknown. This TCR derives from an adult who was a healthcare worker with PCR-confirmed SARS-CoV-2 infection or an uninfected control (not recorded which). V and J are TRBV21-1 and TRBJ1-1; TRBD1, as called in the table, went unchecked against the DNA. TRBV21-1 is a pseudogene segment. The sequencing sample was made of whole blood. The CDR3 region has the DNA TGTGCCAGCAGCTCAAAAGATAGGGGCCGGGGGAGCACTGAAGCTTTCTTT. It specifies CASSSKDRGRGSTEAFF.